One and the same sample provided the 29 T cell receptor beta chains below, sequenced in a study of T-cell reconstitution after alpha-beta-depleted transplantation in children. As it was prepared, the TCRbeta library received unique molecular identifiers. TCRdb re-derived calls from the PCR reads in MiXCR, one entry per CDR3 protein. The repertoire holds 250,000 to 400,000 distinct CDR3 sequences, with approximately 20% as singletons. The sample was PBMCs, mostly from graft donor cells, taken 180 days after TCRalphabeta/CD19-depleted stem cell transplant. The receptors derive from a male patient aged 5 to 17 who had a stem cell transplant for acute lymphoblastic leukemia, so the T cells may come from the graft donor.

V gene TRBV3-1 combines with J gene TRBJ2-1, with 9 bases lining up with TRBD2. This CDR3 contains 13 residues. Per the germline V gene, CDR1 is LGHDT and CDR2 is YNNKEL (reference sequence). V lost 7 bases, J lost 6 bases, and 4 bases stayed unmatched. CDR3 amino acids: CASTSGIVNEQFF. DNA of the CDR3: TGTGCCAGCACTAGCGGGATTGTCAATGAGCAGTTCTTC.

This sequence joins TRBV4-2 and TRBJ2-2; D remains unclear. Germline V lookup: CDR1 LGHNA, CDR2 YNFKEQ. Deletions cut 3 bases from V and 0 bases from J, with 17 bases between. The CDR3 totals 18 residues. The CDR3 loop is CASSHAPDPSANTGELFF. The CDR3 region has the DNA TGTGCCAGCAGCCACGCCCCGGACCCCTCCGCGAACACCGGGGAGCTGTTTTTT.

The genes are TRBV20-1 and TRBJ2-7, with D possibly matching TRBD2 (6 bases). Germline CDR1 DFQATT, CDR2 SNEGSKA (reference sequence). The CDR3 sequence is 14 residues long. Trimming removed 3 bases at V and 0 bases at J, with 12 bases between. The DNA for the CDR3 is TGCAGTGCTAGCCTCCGGGACTCCTCCTACGAGCAGTACTTC. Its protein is CSASLRDSSYEQYF.

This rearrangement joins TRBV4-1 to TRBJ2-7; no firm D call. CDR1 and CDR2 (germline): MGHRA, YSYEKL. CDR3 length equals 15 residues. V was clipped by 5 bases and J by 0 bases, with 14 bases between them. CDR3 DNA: TGCGCCAGCAGCAACGGAGCCAAGGGCTCCTACGAGCAGTACTTC. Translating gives CASSNGAKGSYEQYF.

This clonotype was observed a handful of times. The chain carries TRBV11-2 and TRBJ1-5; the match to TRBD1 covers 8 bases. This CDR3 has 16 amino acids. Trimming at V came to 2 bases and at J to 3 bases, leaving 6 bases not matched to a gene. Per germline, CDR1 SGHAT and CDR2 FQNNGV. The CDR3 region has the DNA TGTGCCAGCAGCTTAAACAGGGGGACCAACAATCAGCCCCAGCATTTT. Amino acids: CASSLNRGTNNQPQHF. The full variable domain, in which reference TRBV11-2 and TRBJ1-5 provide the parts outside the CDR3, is EAGVAQSPRYKIIEKRQSVAFWCNPISGHATLYWYQQILGQGPKLLIQFQNNGVVDDSQLPKDRFSAERLKGVDSTLKIQPAKLEDSAVYLCASSLNRGTNNQPQHFGDGTRLSIL.

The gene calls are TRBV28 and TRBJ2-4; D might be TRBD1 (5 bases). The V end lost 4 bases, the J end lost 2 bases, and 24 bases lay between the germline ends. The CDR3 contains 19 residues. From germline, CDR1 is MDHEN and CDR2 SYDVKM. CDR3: CASSSFRRAPGRSKNIQYF. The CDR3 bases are TGTGCCAGCAGTTCCTTTCGCAGGGCTCCCGGCAGGTCCAAAAACATTCAGTACTTC.

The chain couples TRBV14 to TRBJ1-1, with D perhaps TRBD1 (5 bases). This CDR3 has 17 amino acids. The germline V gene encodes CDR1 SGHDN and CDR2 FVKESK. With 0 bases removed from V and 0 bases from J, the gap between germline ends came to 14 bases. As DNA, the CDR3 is TGTGCCAGCAGCCAAGATTGGGGCCGAATTATGAACACTGAAGCTTTCTTT. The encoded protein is CASSQDWGRIMNTEAFF.

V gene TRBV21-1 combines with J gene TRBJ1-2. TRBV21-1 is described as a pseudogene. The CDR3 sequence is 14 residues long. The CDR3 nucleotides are TGTGCCAGCAGCTCCGGAGGGCGGGAATATGGCTACACCTTC. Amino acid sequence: CASSSGGREYGYTF.

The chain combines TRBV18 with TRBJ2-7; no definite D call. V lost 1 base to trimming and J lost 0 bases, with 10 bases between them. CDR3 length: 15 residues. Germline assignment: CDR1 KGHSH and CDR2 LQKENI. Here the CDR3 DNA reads TGTGCCAGCTCACCACTCCCTCCCAGCTCCTACGAGCAGTACTTC. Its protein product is CASSPLPPSSYEQYF.

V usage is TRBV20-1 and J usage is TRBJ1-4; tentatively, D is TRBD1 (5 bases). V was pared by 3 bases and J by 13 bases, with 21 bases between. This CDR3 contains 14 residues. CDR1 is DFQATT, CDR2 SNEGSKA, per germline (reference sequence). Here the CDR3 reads CSARYRDVAERLFF. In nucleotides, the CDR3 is TGCAGTGCTAGGTACCGGGACGTCGCCGAACGACTGTTTTTT.

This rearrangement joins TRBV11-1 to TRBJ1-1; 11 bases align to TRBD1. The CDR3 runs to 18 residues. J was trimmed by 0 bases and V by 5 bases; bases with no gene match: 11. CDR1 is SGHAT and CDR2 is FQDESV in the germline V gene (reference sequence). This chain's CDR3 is CASSTPGWDRGMNTEAFF. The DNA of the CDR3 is TGTGCCAGCAGCACCCCCGGGTGGGACAGGGGGATGAACACTGAAGCTTTCTTT.

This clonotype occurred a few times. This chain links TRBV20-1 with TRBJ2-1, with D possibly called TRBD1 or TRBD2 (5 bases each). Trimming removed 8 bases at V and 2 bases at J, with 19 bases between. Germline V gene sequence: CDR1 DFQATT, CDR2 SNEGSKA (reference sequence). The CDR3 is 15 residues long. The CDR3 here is CSIEGPAATYNEQFF. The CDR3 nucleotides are TGCAGTATCGAGGGGCCCGCGGCGACCTACAATGAGCAGTTCTTC.

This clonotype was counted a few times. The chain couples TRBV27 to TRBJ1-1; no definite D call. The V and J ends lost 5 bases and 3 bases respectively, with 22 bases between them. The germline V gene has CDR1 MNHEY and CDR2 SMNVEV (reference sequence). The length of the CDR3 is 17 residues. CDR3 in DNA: TGTGCCAGCAGTCCGCCCAGTTCAGATTTCCGGGACACTGAAGCTTTCTTT. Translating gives CASSPPSSDFRDTEAFF.

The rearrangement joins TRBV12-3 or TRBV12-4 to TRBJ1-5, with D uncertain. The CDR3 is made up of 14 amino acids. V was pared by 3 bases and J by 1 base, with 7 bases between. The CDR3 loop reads CASSFLRSNQPQHF. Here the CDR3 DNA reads TGTGCCAGCAGTTTTTTGAGAAGCAATCAGCCCCAGCATTTT.

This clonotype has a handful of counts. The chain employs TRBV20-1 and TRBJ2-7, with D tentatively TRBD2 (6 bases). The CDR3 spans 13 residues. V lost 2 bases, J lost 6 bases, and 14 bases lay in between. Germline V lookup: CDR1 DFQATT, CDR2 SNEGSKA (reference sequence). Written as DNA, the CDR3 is TGCAGTGCTAGAAGTGCGTCCGGGGGCGAGCAGTACTTC. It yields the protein CSARSASGGEQYF.

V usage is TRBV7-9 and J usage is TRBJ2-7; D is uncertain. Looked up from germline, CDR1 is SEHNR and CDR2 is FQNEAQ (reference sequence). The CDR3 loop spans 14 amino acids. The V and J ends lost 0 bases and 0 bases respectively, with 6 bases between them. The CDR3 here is CASSLAVSSYEQYF. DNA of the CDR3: TGTGCCAGCAGCTTAGCAGTGAGCTCCTACGAGCAGTACTTC.

The CDR3 DNA sequence: TGCAGTGCTCCTCAGGGATCGGGTGAAAAACTGTTTTTT. This sequence encodes CSAPQGSGEKLFF. This chain connects TRBV20-1 to TRBJ1-4; a possible D gene is TRBD1 (5 bases). Germline CDR1 DFQATT, CDR2 SNEGSKA (reference sequence). Deletions cut 5 bases from V and 7 bases from J, with 14 bases between. The CDR3 spans 13 residues.

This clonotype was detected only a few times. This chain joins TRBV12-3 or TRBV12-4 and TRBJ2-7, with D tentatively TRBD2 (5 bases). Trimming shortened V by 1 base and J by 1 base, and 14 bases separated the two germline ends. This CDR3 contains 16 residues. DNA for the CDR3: TGTGCCAGCAGTTTAGTTATGGGCAGGAGGTCCTACGAGCAGTACTTC. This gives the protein CASSLVMGRRSYEQYF.

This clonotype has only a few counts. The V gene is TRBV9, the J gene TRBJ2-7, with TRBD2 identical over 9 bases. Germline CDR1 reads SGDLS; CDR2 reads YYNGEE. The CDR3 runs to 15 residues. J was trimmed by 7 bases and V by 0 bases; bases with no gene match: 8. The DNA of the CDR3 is TGTGCCAGCAGCGTAGAAGTAGCGGGAGTGGGGGAGCAGTACTTC. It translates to CASSVEVAGVGEQYF. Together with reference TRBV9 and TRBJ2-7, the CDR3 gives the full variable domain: DSGVTQTPKHLITATGQRVTLRCSPRSGDLSVYWYQQSLDQGLQFLIQYYNGEERAKGNILERFSAQQFPDLHSELNLSSLELGDSALYFCASSVEVAGVGEQYFGPGTRLTVT.

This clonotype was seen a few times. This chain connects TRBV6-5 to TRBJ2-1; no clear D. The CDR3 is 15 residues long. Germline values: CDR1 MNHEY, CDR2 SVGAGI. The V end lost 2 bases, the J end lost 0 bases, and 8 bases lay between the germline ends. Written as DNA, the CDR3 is TGTGCCAGCAGTTACGTCGCTGACTCCTACAATGAGCAGTTCTTC. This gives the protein CASSYVADSYNEQFF.

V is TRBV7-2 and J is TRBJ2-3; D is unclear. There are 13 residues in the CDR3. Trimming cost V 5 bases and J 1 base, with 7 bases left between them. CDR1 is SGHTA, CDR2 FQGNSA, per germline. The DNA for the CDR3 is TGTGCCAGCAGCAAGCTAGGCACAGATACGCAGTATTTT. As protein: CASSKLGTDTQYF.

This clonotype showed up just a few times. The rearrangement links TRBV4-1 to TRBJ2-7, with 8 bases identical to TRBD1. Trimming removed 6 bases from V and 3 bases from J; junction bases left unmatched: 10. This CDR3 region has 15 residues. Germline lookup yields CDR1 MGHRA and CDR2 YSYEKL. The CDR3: CASSFTGGLLYEQYF. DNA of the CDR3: TGCGCCAGCAGTTTCACAGGGGGTCTTCTCTACGAGCAGTACTTC.

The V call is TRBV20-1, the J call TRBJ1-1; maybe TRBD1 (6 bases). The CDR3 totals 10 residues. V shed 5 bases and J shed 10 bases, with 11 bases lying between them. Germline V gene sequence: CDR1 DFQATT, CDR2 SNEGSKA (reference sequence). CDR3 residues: CSADRIGAFF. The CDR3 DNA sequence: TGCAGTGCTGACAGGATCGGAGCTTTCTTT.

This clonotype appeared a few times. The CDR3: CASSVSGALTSETQYF. The CDR3, as DNA: TGTGCCAGCAGCGTATCAGGGGCACTCACCTCCGAGACCCAGTACTTC. The chain has TRBV9 and TRBJ2-5; D may be TRBD1 (6 bases). The germline V gene encodes CDR1 SGDLS and CDR2 YYNGEE. This CDR3 contains 16 residues. V was shortened by 1 base and J by 5 bases, with 18 bases between the two germline ends.

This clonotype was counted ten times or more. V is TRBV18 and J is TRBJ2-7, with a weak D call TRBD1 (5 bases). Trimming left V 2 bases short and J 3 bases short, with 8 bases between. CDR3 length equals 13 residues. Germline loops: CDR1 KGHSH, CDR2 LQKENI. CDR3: CASSPSGNYEQYF. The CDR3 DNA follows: TGTGCCAGCTCACCATCAGGGAACTACGAGCAGTACTTC.

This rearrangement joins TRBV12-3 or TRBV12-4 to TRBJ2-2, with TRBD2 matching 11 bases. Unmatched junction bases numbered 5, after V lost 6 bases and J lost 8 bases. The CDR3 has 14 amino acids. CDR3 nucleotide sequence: TGTGCCAGCAGCGTAGCGGGAGGGCTGGGGGAGCTGTTTTTT. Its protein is CASSVAGGLGELFF.

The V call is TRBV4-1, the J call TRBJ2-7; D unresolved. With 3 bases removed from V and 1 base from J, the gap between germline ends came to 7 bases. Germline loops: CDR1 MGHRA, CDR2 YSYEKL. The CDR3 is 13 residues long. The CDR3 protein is CASSQWESYEQYF. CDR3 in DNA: TGCGCCAGCAGCCAGTGGGAATCCTACGAGCAGTACTTC.

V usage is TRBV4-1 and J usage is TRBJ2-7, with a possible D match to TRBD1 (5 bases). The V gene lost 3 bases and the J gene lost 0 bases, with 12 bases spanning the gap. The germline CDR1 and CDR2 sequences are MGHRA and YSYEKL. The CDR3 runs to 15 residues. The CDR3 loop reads CASSHGRARSYEQYF. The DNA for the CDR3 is TGCGCCAGCAGCCACGGCAGGGCGCGCTCCTACGAGCAGTACTTC.

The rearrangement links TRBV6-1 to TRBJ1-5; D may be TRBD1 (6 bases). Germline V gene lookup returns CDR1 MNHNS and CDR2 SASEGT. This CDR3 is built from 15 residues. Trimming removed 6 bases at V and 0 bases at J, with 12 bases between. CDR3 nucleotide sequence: TGTGCCAGCAGCCGGACAGCTTATAGCAATCAGCCCCAGCATTTT. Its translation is CASSRTAYSNQPQHF.